The text below deals with one TCR beta chain. Healthy bone marrow donors made up the cohort. The sample belongs to a study of cytomegalovirus exposure and HLA in healthy donors. Looked up from germline, CDR1 is SEHNR and CDR2 is FQNEAQ (reference sequence). The CDR3 contains 15 residues. V dropped 1 base and J dropped 4 bases, with 11 bases sitting between them. Amplification used 60 Vbeta primers and 13 Jbeta primers. The table came from immunoSEQ multiplex PCR; TCRdb's copy has only in-frame clones and leaves some out. The repertoire holds about 130,000 clones, with around four fifths as singletons. Sequencing was performed on PBMCs. This sequence joins TRBV7-9 and TRBJ2-1; a weak D match, TRBD2 (6 bases). The TCR sequence derives from a woman aged 40 to 49 in good health and CMV-seropositive. The CDR3 loop is CASSLELAKYNEQFF. DNA for the CDR3: TGTGCCAGCAGCTTAGAGCTAGCGAAATACAATGAGCAGTTCTTC.